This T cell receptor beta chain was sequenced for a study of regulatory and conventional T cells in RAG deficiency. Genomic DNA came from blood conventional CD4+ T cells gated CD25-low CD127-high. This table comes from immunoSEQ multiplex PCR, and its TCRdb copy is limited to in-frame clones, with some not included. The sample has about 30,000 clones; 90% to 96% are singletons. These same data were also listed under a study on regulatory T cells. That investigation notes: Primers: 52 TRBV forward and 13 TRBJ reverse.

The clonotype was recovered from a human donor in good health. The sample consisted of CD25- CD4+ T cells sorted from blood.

The chain's CDR3 is CAGHRDPMNTEAFF. For the CDR3, the DNA is TGTGCCGGCCACAGGGATCCCATGAACACTGAAGCTTTCTTT. The genes are TRBV30 and TRBJ1-1; weak D call: TRBD1 (6 bases). This CDR3 has 14 amino acids. The germline CDR1 and CDR2 sequences are GTSNPN and SVGIG (reference sequence). Trimming pared 8 bases from V and 0 bases from J, leaving 16 bases between.